This T cell receptor (beta chain) was sequenced during a study of preoperative IRX-2 immunotherapy in early breast cancer. Treatment indicated: preoperative locoregional IRX-2 cytokine immunotherapy. This CDR3 is built from 14 residues. V lost 6 bases and J lost 5, with 16 bases in between. Germline assignment: CDR1 MNHGY and CDR2 SAAAGT. Data came from immunoSEQ multiplex PCR; TCRdb stores just in-frame clones and leaves some out. The table includes about 26,000 clones, roughly four fifths detected once. The starting material was lymph node tissue, obtained after IRX-2 immunotherapy. The clonotype comes from a human donor with breast cancer. The V gene is TRBV6-8, the J gene TRBJ2-5, with D possibly TRBD1 on 6 matching bases. CDR3 loop: CASSRIQGYETQYF. CDR3 coding DNA: TGTGCCAGCAGCCGTATACAGGGTTATGAGACCCAGTACTTC.